This T cell receptor (beta chain) was retrieved from a study of CD8+CD57+ T cells in acquired aplastic anemia. Study context: Recorded DNA amounts for sorted CD4+ and CD8+ cells had an average of roughly 3.4 ug.

Researchers used genomic DNA as the template to profile TCR beta VDJ and CDR3. TCRdb reprocessed the reads with MiXCR, giving one entry per CDR3 protein. The sample includes approximately 190,000 distinct CDR3 sequences, about three fifths of them seen just once. Between the trimmed V and J ends, which lost 3 bases and 4 bases, there was a span of 9 bases. Germline V CDR1 and CDR2: SEHNR, FQNEAQ (reference sequence). The CDR3 covers 13 residues. This clonotype has more than one count but fewer than ten. The antigen is undetermined. Overall study results and limits: Simpson's diversity of CD8+ cells was not significantly different in patients compared with controls. Patients and controls turned out to have more than 25 CD8+ CDR3 sequences in common.

Sequences were obtained from sorted CD4+, CD8+, or CD8+CD57+ T cells (not recorded which) from PBMCs. The chain has TRBV7-9 and TRBJ1-2; D unclear. The clonotype comes from a human donor with severe aplastic anemia or a healthy control (not recorded which). The CDR3 spells CASSLGGPYGYTF. The CDR3 DNA reads as TGTGCCAGCAGCTTGGGCGGACCCTATGGCTACACCTTC.